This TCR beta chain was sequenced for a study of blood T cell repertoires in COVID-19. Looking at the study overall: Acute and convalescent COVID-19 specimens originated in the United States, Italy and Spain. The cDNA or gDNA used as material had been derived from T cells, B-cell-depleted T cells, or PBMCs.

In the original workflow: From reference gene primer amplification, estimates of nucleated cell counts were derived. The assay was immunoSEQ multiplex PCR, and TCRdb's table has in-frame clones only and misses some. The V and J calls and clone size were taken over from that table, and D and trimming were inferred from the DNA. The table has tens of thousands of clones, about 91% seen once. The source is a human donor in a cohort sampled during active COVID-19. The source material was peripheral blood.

As DNA, the CDR3 is TGTGCCAGCAGCCCCAGACAGGGGGCGAACATACTAGCCAAAAACATTCAGTACTTC. It translates to CASSPRQGANILAKNIQYF. The chain joins TRBV16 to TRBJ2-4; TRBD1 aligns across 10 bases. CDR1 and CDR2 (germline): KGHSY, FQNENV. V trimming: 4 bases; J trimming: 0 bases; junction bases outside the gene matches: 12. The CDR3 runs 19 residues.